Below are 16 T cell receptor beta chains sequenced from a single sample in a study of cytomegalovirus exposure and HLA in healthy donors. PCR was performed using 60 Vbeta and 13 Jbeta primers. TCRdb's table, derived via immunoSEQ multiplex PCR, lists solely in-frame clones and lacks some. The table has 150,000 to 200,000 clones, roughly 80% seen once. Source material: PBMCs. These receptors were obtained from a female donor in good health and CMV-seronegative.

The CDR3 protein is CASSLGLAGPDTQYF. In DNA form, the CDR3 reads TGCGCCAGCAGCTTGGGGCTAGCGGGCCCAGATACGCAGTATTTT. The V gene is TRBV5-1, the J gene TRBJ2-3; 8 nucleotides line up with TRBD2. The CDR3 is made up of 15 amino acids. The V and J ends lost 0 bases and 4 bases, in that order; junction bases with no gene match: 4. Looked up from germline, CDR1 is SGHRS and CDR2 is YFSETQ. The whole variable domain, remainder taken from reference TRBV5-1 and TRBJ2-3, is KAGVTQTPRYLIKTRGQQVTLSCSPISGHRSVSWYQQTPGQGLQFLFEYFSETQRNKGNFPGRFSGRQFSNSRSEMNVSTLELGDSALYLCASSLGLAGPDTQYFGPGTRLTVL.

This chain joins TRBV28 and TRBJ2-1, with TRBD2 matching 8 bases. Germline V lookup: CDR1 MDHEN, CDR2 SYDVKM. V dropped 2 bases and J dropped 4; count of bases not matched to a gene: 7. This CDR3 comprises 16 residues. CDR3 DNA sequence: TGTGCCAGCAGTTTAGTAGCGGGACTTTCATACAATGAGCAGTTCTTC. Its protein is CASSLVAGLSYNEQFF.

This clone was recorded once. The chain recombines TRBV5-1 with TRBJ2-3, with D possibly being TRBD2 (5 bases). The CDR3 sequence is 15 residues long. From germline, CDR1 is SGHRS and CDR2 YFSETQ. V was cut by 0 bases and J by 0 bases, with 8 bases left in between. The DNA of the CDR3 is TGCGCCAGCAGCTTGGATAGCGCAAGCACAGATACGCAGTATTTT. It codes for CASSLDSASTDTQYF. The entire variable domain, with the rest obtained from reference TRBV5-1 and TRBJ2-3, is as follows: KAGVTQTPRYLIKTRGQQVTLSCSPISGHRSVSWYQQTPGQGLQFLFEYFSETQRNKGNFPGRFSGRQFSNSRSEMNVSTLELGDSALYLCASSLDSASTDTQYFGPGTRLTVL.

The chain has TRBV11-2 and TRBJ2-3; TRBD2 agrees at 8 bases. Germline V gene lookup returns CDR1 SGHAT and CDR2 FQNNGV. Germline trimming cut 3 bases from V and 6 bases from J; bases unmatched to any gene: 8. This CDR3 has 15 amino acids. The CDR3 spells CASSLVGGAVDTQYF. CDR3 coding DNA: TGTGCCAGCAGCTTGGTCGGGGGGGCTGTGGATACGCAGTATTTT.

The J gene is TRBJ2-1, the V gene TRBV6-1, with D maybe TRBD1 (6 bases). V was pared by 2 bases and J by 9 bases, with 20 bases between. This CDR3 comprises 16 residues. Per germline, CDR1 MNHNS and CDR2 SASEGT. The CDR3 DNA is TGTGCCAGCAGTGAATCCAAGGGGGAAGTAGATCTTGAGCAGTTCTTC. Its translation is CASSESKGEVDLEQFF.

The rearrangement joins TRBV5-1 to TRBJ1-2, with 8 bases that match TRBD1. With V trimmed by 1 base and J by 3 bases, 5 bases remained unmatched. Germline V gene lookup returns CDR1 SGHRS and CDR2 YFSETQ. The CDR3 consists of 15 residues. CDR3 in amino acids: CASSLRQGRDYGYTF. The DNA of the CDR3 is TGCGCCAGCAGCTTGCGACAGGGGAGGGACTATGGCTACACCTTC.

This clone was seen a handful of times. The rearrangement joins TRBV19 to TRBJ2-4, with a weak D call TRBD1 (6 bases). Germline V CDR1 and CDR2: LNHDA, SQIVND (reference sequence). CDR3 length equals 15 residues. V was cut by 0 bases and J by 7 bases, with 13 bases left in between. The CDR3 loop reads CASSIEGQGRNIQYF. The CDR3 DNA is TGTGCCAGTAGTATAGAAGGGCAGGGGCGGAACATTCAGTACTTC. The whole variable domain, remainder taken from reference TRBV19 and TRBJ2-4, is DGGITQSPKYLFRKEGQNVTLSCEQNLNHDAMYWYRQDPGQGLRLIYYSQIVNDFQKGDIAEGYSVSREKKESFPLTVTSAQKNPTAFYLCASSIEGQGRNIQYFGAGTRLSVL.

The V and J genes are TRBV5-1 and TRBJ1-6; 9 bases are shared with TRBD1. The CDR3 contains 14 residues. From germline, CDR1 is SGHRS and CDR2 YFSETQ. After removal of 4 bases from V and 10 bases from J, the junction contained 6 bases not matched to a gene. The CDR3 DNA sequence: TGCGCCAGCAGCCGAGGGGACAGGGAATCACCCCTCCACTTT. Translating it yields CASSRGDRESPLHF.

The chain employs TRBV23-1 and TRBJ2-3; no firm D call. TRBV23-1 is marked as an open reading frame, function uncertain. This CDR3 comprises 17 residues. V gave up 0 bases and J gave up 0 bases, with 13 bases separating them. As DNA, the CDR3 is TGCGCCAGCAGTCAATCTGACCGAGACATCAGCACAGATACGCAGTATTTT. Amino acids: CASSQSDRDISTDTQYF.

The CDR3 nucleotides read TGTGCCAGTAGTATACGGACGACAGGGGTCTATAATTCACCCCTCCACTTT. Translated, it gives CASSIRTTGVYNSPLHF. The chain links TRBV19 to TRBJ1-6; TRBD1 matches 8 bases. Looked up from germline, CDR1 is LNHDA and CDR2 is SQIVND (reference sequence). V was pared by 2 bases and J by 3 bases, with 6 bases of the junction left unmatched. The CDR3 is 17 residues long.

CDR3 loop: CASSPWTRSYEQYF. In nucleotides, the CDR3 is TGTGCCAGCAGCCCATGGACACGCTCCTACGAGCAGTACTTC. This chain uses TRBV7-8 with TRBJ2-7, with D perhaps TRBD1 (5 bases). CDR3 size: 14 residues. Per germline, CDR1 SGHVS and CDR2 FQNEAQ. V was trimmed by 5 bases and J by 0 bases, leaving 11 bases between them. The entire variable domain, with the rest obtained from reference TRBV7-8 and TRBJ2-7, is as follows: GAGVSQSPRYKVAKRGQDVALRCDPISGHVSLFWYQQALGQGPEFLTYFQNEAQLDKSGLPSDRFFAERPEGSVSTLKIQRTQQEDSAVYLCASSPWTRSYEQYFGPGTRLTVT.

The chain links TRBV11-3 to TRBJ1-1; tentative D call: TRBD1 (6 bases). Germline V gene lookup returns CDR1 SGHNT and CDR2 YENEEA. The CDR3 spans 14 residues. V shed 2 bases and J shed 1 base, with 8 bases lying between them. In DNA form, the CDR3 reads TGTGCCAGCAGCTTAAAGGGGGAGAACACTGAAGCTTTCTTT. This gives the protein CASSLKGENTEAFF.

The chain is built from TRBV15 and TRBJ1-4; D not certain. V was cut by 3 bases and J by 4 bases, with 12 bases left in between. The CDR3 runs 15 residues. From germline, CDR1 is LNHNV and CDR2 YYDKDF (reference sequence). The DNA of the CDR3 is TGTGCCACCAGCAGGTCAGGTTCAATTAATGAAAAACTGTTTTTT. As protein: CATSRSGSINEKLFF.

This rearrangement joins TRBV30 to TRBJ1-2, with 8 bases fitting TRBD1. The V and J ends lost 3 bases and 7 bases, in that order; junction bases with no gene match: 7. From germline, CDR1 is GTSNPN and CDR2 SVGIG (reference sequence). The CDR3 is 13 amino acids. The CDR3, as DNA: TGTGCCTGGAGAGCGACAGGGGCAGGTGGCTACACCTTC. Translating it yields CAWRATGAGGYTF. Full variable domain (missing parts from reference TRBV30 and TRBJ1-2): SQTIHQWPATLVQPVGSPLSLECTVEGTSNPNLYWYRQAAGRGLQLLFYSVGIGQISSEVPQNLSASRPQDRQFILSSKKLLLSDSGFYLCAWRATGAGGYTFGSGTRLTVV.

This sequence joins TRBV28 and TRBJ1-1, with a possible D match to TRBD1 (5 bases). From germline, CDR1 is MDHEN and CDR2 SYDVKM. The CDR3 consists of 15 residues. Trimming removed 3 bases from V and 0 bases from J, with 11 bases in between. The CDR3 protein is CASSLAGRLNTEAFF. The CDR3 DNA is TGTGCCAGCAGTTTGGCGGGGCGTCTGAACACTGAAGCTTTCTTT.

This sequence joins TRBV7-3 and TRBJ2-5, with 8 positions matching TRBD2. The CDR3 sequence is 17 residues long. V was clipped by 6 bases and J by 3 bases; unmatched bases: 15. The germline V gene has CDR1 SGHTA and CDR2 FQGTGA. CDR3 in DNA: TGTGCCAGCAGATCCTCGGGGGGTAGCGGGGAGGAAGAGACCCAGTACTTC. Protein: CASRSSGGSGEEETQYF.